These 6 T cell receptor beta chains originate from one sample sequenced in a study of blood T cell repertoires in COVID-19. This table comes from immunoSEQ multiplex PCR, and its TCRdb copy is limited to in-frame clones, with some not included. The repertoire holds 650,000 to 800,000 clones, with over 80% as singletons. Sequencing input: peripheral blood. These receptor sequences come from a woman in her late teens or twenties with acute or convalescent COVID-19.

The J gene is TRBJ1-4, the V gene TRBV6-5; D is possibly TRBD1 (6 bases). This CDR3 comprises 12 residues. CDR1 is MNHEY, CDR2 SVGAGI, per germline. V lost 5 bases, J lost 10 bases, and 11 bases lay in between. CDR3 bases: TGTGCCAGCAGTCAGGACAGAATAAAACTGTTTTTT. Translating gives CASSQDRIKLFF.

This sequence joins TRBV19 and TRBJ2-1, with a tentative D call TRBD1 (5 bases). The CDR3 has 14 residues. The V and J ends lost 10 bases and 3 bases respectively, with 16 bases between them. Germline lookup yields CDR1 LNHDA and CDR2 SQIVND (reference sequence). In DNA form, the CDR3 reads TGTGCCACCCGAAGGGGCACAATCTACAATGAGCAGTTCTTC. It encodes CATRRGTIYNEQFF.

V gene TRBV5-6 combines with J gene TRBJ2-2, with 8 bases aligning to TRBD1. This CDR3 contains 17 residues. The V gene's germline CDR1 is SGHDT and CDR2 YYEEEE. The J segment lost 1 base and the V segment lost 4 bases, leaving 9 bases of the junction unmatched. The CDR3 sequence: CASSPKRTGMNTGELFF. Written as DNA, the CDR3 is TGTGCCAGCAGCCCGAAGCGGACAGGGATGAACACCGGGGAGCTGTTTTTT.

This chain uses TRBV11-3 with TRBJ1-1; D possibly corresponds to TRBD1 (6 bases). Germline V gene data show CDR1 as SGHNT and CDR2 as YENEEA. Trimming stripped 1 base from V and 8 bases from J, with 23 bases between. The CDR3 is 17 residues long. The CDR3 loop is CASSLGASGDRPGEAFF. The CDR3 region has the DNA TGTGCCAGCAGCTTAGGGGCTTCAGGGGACCGACCTGGAGAAGCTTTCTTT.

CDR3 coding DNA: TGTGCCAGCAGCGTATCAGGGACAGGGGGCAGCACTGAAGCTTTCTTT. Its protein is CASSVSGTGGSTEAFF. V and J are TRBV7-6 and TRBJ1-1, with 12 bases that match TRBD1. Germline V gene lookup returns CDR1 SGHVS and CDR2 FNYEAQ. V trimming: 5 bases; J trimming: 4 bases; junction bases outside the gene matches: 8. This CDR3 is 16 amino acids long.

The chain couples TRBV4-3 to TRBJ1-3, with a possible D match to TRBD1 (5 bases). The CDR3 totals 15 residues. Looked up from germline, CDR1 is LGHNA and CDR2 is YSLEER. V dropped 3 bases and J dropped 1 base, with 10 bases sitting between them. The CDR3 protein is CASSQGGVSGNTIYF. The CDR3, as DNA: TGCGCCAGCAGCCAGGGAGGGGTTTCTGGAAACACCATATATTTT.